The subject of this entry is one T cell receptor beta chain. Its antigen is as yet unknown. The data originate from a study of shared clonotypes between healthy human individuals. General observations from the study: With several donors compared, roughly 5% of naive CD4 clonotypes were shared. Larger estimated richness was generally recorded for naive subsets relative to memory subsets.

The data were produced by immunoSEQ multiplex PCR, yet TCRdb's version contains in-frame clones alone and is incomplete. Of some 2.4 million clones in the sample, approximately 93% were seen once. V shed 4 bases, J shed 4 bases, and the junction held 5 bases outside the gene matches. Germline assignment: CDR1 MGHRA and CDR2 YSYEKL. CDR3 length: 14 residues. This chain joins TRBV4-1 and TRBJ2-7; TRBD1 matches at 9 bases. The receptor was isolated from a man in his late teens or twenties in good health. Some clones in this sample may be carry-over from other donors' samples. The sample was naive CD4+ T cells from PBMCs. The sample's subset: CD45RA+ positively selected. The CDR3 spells CASSPRDRVYEQYF. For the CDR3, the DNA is TGCGCCAGCAGCCCCCGGGACAGGGTTTACGAGCAGTACTTC.